This T cell receptor beta chain emerged from a study of control samples from healthy donors and cancer patients. The table came from immunoSEQ multiplex PCR; TCRdb's copy has only in-frame clones and leaves some out. Seen here are some 150,000 clones, roughly 91% observed once, and the top ten hold over 1.2%. The sample taken for sequencing was blood. The receptor was isolated from a woman aged 30 to 39 in good health.

CDR3 amino acids: CASTGQSGANVLTF. The CDR3 DNA reads as TGTGCCAGCACCGGACAGTCTGGGGCCAACGTCCTGACTTTC. This rearrangement joins TRBV2 to TRBJ2-6; tentative D call: TRBD1 (6 bases). CDR3 length equals 14 residues. Trimming shortened V by 7 bases and J by 1 base, and 8 bases separated the two germline ends. The germline V gene encodes CDR1 SNHLY and CDR2 FYNNEI.